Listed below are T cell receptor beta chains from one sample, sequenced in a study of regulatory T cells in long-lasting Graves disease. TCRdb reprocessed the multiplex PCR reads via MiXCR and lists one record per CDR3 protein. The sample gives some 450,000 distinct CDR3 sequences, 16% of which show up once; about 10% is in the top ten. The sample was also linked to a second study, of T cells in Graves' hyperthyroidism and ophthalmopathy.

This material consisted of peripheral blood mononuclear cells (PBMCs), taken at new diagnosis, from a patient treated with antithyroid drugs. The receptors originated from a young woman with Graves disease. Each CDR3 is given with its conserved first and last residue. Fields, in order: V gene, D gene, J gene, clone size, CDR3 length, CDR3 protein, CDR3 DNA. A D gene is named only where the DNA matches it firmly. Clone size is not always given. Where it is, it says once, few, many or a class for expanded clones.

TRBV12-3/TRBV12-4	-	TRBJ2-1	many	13	CASSLLFEYEQFF	TGTGCCAGCAGTTTATTGTTTGAATATGAGCAGTTCTTC
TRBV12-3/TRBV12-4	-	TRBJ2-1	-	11	CASSLRYEQFF	TGTGCCAGCAGTTTAAGGTATGAGCAGTTCTTC
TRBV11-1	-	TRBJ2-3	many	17	CASSSPRGDYNTDTQYF	TGTGCCAGCAGCTCCCCGAGGGGGGACTATAACACAGATACGCAGTATTTT
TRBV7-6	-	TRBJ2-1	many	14	CASSLRGIYNEQFF	TGTGCCAGCAGCTTACGGGGTATTTACAATGAGCAGTTCTTC
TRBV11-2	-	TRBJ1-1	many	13	CASSLDIGTEAFF	TGTGCCAGCAGCTTAGATATTGGAACTGAAGCTTTCTTT
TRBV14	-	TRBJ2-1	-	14	CASSFAGGGNEQFF	TGTGCCAGCAGCTTTGCCGGGGGCGGGAATGAGCAGTTCTTC
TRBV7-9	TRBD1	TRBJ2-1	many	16	CASSPRTGEWYNEQFF	TGTGCCAGCAGCCCCCGGACAGGGGAATGGTACAATGAGCAGTTCTTC
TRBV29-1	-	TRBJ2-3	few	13	CSVWAASTDTQYF	TGCAGCGTTTGGGCGGCAAGCACAGATACGCAGTATTTT
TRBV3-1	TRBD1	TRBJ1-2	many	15	CASSRLGQEDYGYTF	TGTGCCAGCAGCCGCTTAGGACAGGAGGACTATGGCTACACCTTC
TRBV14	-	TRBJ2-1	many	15	CASSQEGIQYNEQFF	TGTGCCAGCAGCCAAGAGGGGATACAGTACAATGAGCAGTTCTTC
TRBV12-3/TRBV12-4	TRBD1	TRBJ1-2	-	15	CASRPGTGGWDGYTF	TGTGCCAGCAGACCCGGGACAGGAGGTTGGGATGGCTACACCTTC
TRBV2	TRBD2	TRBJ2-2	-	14	CASSTSDYTGELFF	TGTGCCAGCAGCACTAGCGACTACACCGGGGAGCTGTTTTTT
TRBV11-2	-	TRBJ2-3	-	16	CASSPRSVPGPDTQYF	TGTGCCAGCAGCCCGCGGTCCGTACCAGGCCCAGATACGCAGTATTTT
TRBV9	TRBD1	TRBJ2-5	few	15	CASSVLSGGSETQYF	TGTGCCAGCAGCGTATTGTCAGGGGGCTCGGAGACCCAGTACTTC
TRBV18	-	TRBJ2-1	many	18	CASSLLPGRRSSYNEQFF	TGTGCCAGCTCACTCTTGCCGGGTCGACGGAGCTCCTACAATGAGCAGTTCTTC
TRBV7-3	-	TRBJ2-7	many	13	CASSSGPLYEQYF	TGTGCCAGCAGCTCCGGGCCCCTTTACGAGCAGTACTTC
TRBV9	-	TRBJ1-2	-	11	CASSTAYGYTF	TGTGCCAGCAGCACGGCCTATGGCTACACCTTC
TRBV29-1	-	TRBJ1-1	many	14	CSGSIGSQDTEAFF	TGCAGCGGTAGTATTGGCAGTCAGGACACTGAAGCTTTCTTT
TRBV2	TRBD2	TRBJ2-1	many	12	CASSGLGLDQFF	TGTGCCAGCAGCGGACTAGGTTTGGATCAGTTCTTC
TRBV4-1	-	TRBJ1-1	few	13	CASSQEKGEEAFF	TGCGCCAGCAGCCAAGAAAAGGGCGAGGAAGCTTTCTTT
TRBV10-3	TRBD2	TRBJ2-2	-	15	CAISAPRERDGELFF	TGTGCCATCAGTGCACCCCGGGAGCGGGACGGGGAGCTGTTTTTT
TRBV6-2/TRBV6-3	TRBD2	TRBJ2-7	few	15	CASNPIAGLHYEQYF	TGTGCCAGCAACCCGATAGCGGGACTTCACTACGAGCAGTACTTC
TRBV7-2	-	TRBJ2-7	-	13	CASSVTYSYEQYF	TGTGCCAGCAGCGTGACGTACTCCTACGAGCAGTACTTC
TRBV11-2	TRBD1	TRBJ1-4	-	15	CASSLTGGANEKLFF	TGTGCCAGCAGCTTAACAGGGGGCGCGAATGAAAAACTGTTTTTT
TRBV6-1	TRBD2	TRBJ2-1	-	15	CATRLWTSGRDEQFF	TGTGCCACCCGGCTATGGACTAGCGGGAGAGATGAGCAGTTCTTC
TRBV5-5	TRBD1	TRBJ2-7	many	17	CASSLERGRGIVNEQYF	TGTGCCAGCAGCTTGGAACGGGGCAGGGGGATTGTTAACGAGCAGTACTTC
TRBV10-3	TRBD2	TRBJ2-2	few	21	CAISAVSGTSGRAANTGELFF	TGTGCCATCAGTGCAGTATCAGGGACTAGCGGGAGGGCCGCGAACACCGGGGAGCTGTTTTTT
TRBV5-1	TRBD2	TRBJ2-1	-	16	CASSGPTSGRADEQFF	TGCGCCAGCAGCGGACCTACTAGCGGGAGGGCCGATGAGCAGTTCTTC
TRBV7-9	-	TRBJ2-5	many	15	CASSLGTGLQETQYF	TGTGCCAGCAGCTTAGGGACCGGGCTCCAAGAGACCCAGTACTTC
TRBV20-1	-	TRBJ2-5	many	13	CSARGSLEETQYF	TGCAGTGCTAGAGGCAGTCTGGAGGAGACCCAGTACTTC
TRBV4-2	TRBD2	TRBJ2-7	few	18	CASSPQLAGEARGYEQYF	TGTGCCAGCAGCCCGCAACTAGCGGGAGAGGCGCGGGGATACGAGCAGTACTTC
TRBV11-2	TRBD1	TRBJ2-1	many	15	CASSLVGGVRNEQFF	TGTGCCAGCAGCTTAGTAGGGGGCGTAAGGAATGAGCAGTTCTTC